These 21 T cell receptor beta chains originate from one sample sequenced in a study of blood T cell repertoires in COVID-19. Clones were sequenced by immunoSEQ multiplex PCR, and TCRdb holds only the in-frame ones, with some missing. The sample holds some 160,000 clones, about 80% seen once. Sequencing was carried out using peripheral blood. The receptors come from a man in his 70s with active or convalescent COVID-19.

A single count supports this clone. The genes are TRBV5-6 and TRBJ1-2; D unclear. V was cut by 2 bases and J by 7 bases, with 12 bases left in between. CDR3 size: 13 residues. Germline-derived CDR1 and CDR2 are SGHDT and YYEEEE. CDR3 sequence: CASSFGRRVGYTF. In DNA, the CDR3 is TGTGCCAGCAGCTTCGGCCGGCGGGTTGGCTACACCTTC.

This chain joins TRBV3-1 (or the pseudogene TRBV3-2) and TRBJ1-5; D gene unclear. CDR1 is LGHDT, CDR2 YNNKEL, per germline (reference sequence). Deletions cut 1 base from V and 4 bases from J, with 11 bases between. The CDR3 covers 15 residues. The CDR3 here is CASSQARAANQPQHF. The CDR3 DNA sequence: TGTGCCAGCAGCCAAGCGAGGGCAGCTAATCAGCCCCAGCATTTT.

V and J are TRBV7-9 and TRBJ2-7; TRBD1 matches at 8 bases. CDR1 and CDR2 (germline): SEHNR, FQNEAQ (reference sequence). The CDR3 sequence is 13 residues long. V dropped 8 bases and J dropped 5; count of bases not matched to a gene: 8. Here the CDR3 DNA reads TGTGCCAGCGTAGACAGGGGCGACGACGAGCAGTACTTC. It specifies CASVDRGDDEQYF.

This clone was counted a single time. This CDR3 reads CASSVGLAGGIGELFF. CDR3 coding DNA: TGTGCCAGCAGCGTCGGACTAGCGGGAGGAATCGGGGAGCTGTTTTTT. The chain carries TRBV9 and TRBJ2-2; 14 nucleotides align to TRBD2. The ends lost 2 bases at V and 7 bases at J; junction bases unmatched: 4. CDR1 is SGDLS, CDR2 YYNGEE, per germline. CDR3 length: 16 residues.

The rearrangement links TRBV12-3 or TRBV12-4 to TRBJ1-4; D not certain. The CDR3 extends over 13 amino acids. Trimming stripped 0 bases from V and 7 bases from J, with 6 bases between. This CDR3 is CASSLALTEKLFF. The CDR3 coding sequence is TGTGCCAGCAGTTTAGCGCTAACTGAAAAACTGTTTTTT.

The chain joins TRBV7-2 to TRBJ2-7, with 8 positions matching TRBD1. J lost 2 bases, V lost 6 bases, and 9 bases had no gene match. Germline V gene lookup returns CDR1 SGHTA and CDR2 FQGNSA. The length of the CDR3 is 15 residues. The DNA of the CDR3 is TGTGCCAGCAGGCCAGGACAGGGATACCCCTACGAGCAGTACTTC. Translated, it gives CASRPGQGYPYEQYF.

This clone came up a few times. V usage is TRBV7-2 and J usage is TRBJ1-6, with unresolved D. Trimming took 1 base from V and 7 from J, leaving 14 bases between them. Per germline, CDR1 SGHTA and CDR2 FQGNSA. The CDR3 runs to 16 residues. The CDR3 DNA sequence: TGTGCCAGCAGCTTAGTGGGAGCCAGACCCAATTCACCCCTCCACTTT. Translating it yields CASSLVGARPNSPLHF.

The CDR3 protein is CASSRISTGEKLFF. The CDR3 DNA reads TGTGCCAGCAGCAGAATATCGACCGGGGAAAAACTGTTTTTT. The J gene is TRBJ1-4, the V gene TRBV7-2; no definite D call. Per the germline V gene, CDR1 is SGHTA and CDR2 is FQGNSA. This CDR3 contains 14 residues. V dropped 5 bases and J dropped 8 bases, with 15 bases sitting between them.

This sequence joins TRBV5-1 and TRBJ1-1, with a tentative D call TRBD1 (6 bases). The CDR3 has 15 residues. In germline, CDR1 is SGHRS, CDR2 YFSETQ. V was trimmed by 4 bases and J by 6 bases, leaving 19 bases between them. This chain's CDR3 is CASSLMDRPNPEAFF. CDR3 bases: TGCGCCAGCAGCCTCATGGACAGACCAAACCCTGAAGCTTTCTTT.

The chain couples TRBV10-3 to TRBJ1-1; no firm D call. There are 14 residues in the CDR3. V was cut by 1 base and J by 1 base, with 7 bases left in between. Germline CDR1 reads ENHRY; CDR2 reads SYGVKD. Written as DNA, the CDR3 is TGTGCCATCAGTGAGTTCAGATGGAACACTGAAGCTTTCTTT. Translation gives CAISEFRWNTEAFF.

CDR3 residues: CAWSGQINQPQHF. CDR3 nucleotides: TGTGCCTGGAGTGGCCAGATCAATCAGCCCCAGCATTTT. The chain couples TRBV30 to TRBJ1-5, with D hard to call. Deletions cut 1 base from V and 3 bases from J, with 7 bases between. Looked up from germline, CDR1 is GTSNPN and CDR2 is SVGIG (reference sequence). The CDR3 length is 13 residues.

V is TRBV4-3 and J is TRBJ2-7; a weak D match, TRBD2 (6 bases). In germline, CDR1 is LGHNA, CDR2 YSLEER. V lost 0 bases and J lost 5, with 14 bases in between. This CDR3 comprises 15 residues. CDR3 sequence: CASSQDPSGVNEQYF. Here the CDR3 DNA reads TGCGCCAGCAGCCAAGACCCGTCGGGGGTCAACGAGCAGTACTTC.

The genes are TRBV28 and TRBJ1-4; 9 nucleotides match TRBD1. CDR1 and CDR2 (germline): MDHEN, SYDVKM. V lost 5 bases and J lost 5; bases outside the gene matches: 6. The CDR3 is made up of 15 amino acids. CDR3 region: CASSEMGTGNEKLFF. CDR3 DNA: TGTGCCAGCAGTGAGATGGGGACAGGGAATGAAAAACTGTTTTTT.

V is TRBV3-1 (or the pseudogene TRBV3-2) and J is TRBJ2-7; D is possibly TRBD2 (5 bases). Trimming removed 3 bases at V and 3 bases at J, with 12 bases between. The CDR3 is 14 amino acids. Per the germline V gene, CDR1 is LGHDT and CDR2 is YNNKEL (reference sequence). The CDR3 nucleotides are TGTGCCAGCAGCCACTCCGGGATTGACTACGAGCAGTACTTC. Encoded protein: CASSHSGIDYEQYF.

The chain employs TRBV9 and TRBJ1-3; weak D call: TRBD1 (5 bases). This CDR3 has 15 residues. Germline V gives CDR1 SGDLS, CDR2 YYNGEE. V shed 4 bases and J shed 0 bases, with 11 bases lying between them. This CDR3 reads CASSYQGVSGNTIYF. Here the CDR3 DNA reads TGTGCCAGCAGCTATCAAGGGGTCTCTGGAAACACCATATATTTT. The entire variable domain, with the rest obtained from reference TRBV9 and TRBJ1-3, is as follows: DSGVTQTPKHLITATGQRVTLRCSPRSGDLSVYWYQQSLDQGLQFLIQYYNGEERAKGNILERFSAQQFPDLHSELNLSSLELGDSALYFCASSYQGVSGNTIYFGEGSWLTVV.

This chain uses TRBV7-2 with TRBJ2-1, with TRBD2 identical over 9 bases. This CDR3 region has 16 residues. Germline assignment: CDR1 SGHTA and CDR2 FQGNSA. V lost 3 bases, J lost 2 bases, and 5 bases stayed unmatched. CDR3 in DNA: TGTGCCAGCAGCTTTTCGGCTAGCGGGACCTACAATGAGCAGTTCTTC. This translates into CASSFSASGTYNEQFF.

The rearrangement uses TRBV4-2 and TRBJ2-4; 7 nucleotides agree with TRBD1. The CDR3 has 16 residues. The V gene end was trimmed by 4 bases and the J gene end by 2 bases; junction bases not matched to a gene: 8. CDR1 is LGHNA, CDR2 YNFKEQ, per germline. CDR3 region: CASSPESQGTKNIQYF. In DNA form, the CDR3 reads TGTGCCAGCAGCCCCGAATCACAGGGGACCAAAAACATTCAGTACTTC.

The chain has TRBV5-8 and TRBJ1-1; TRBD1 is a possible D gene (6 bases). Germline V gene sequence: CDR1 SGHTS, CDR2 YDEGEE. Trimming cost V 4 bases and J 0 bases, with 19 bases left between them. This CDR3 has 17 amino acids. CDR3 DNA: TGTGCCAGCAGCGGGAAATTAGGGACAACCATGAACACTGAAGCTTTCTTT. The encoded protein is CASSGKLGTTMNTEAFF.

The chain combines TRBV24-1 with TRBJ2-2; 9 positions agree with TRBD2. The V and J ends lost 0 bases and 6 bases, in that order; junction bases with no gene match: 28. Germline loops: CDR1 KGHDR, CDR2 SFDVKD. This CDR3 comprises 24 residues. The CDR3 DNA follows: TGTGCCACCAGTGATTTGCAGCTAGGGAACGCTGCTAGCGGGGTGCCCTCCGGACCCGGGGAGCTGTTTTTT. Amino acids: CATSDLQLGNAASGVPSGPGELFF.

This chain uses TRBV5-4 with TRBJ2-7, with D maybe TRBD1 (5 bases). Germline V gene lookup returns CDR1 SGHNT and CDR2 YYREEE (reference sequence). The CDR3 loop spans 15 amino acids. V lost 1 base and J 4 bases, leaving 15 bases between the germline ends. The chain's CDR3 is CASSLSREKVYEQYF. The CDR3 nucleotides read TGTGCCAGCAGCTTGAGCAGGGAAAAGGTATACGAGCAGTACTTC.

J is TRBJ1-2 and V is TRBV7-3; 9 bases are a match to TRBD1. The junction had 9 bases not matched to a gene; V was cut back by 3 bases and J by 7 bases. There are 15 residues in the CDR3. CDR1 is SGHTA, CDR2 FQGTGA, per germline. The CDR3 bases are TGTGCCAGCAGCTTGGGGGACAGGGTGGGTTCTGGCTACACCTTC. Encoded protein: CASSLGDRVGSGYTF. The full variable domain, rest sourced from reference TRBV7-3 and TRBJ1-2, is GAGVSQTPSNKVTEKGKYVELRCDPISGHTALYWYRQSLGQGPEFLIYFQGTGAADDSGLPNDRFFAVRPEGSVSTLKIQRTERGDSAVYLCASSLGDRVGSGYTFGSGTRLTVV.